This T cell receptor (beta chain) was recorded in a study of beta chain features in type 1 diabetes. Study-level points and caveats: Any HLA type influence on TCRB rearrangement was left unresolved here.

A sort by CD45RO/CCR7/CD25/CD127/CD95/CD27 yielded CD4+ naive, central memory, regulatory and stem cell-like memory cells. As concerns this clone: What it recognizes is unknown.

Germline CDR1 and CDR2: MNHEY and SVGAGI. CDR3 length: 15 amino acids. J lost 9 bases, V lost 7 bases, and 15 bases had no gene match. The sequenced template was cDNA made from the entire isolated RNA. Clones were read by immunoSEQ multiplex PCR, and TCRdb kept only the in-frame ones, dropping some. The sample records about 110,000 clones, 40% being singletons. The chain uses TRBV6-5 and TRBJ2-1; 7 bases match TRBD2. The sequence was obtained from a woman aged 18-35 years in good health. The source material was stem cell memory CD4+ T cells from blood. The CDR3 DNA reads TGTGCCAGCAAAGGACTAGGCAAAGGTGTCAGTGAGCAGTTCTTC. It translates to CASKGLGKGVSEQFF.